The sample holds many counts of the clone carrying this T cell receptor (beta chain). The antigen is unknown. Every sequencing run produced over 160 million TCR-beta sequences, and the sequences from any one run covered 15-18 subjects. Using its own MiXCR run on the 5' RACE reads, TCRdb lists one record per CDR3 protein. This sample has about 57,000 distinct CDR3 sequences, with around a tenth found just once. This sample is drawn from a study of neurological immune-mediated disorders. Whole-study findings and limits: No CDR3 amino acid sequences were shared by expanded clones across subjects, suggesting private repertoires in all groups.

Trimming took 4 bases from V and 4 from J; bases not matched to a gene: 7. From germline, CDR1 is WSHSY and CDR2 SAAADI. The CDR3 contains 16 residues. Indicated time point: longitudinal time-point 1 (baseline). Sequencing input: PBMCs. The J gene is TRBJ2-7, the V gene TRBV10-2; TRBD2 agrees at 13 bases. The receptor's source is a male donor with HTLV-1-associated myelopathy (HAM/TSP). DNA for the CDR3: TGCGCCAGCAGTGCACTAGCGGGGGGGCCTGGGTACGAGCAGTACTTC. It is translated as CASSALAGGPGYEQYF.